This T cell receptor beta chain derives from a study of CD8+ T cells in alopecia areata. This clone has more than one count but fewer than ten. As the sequencing template, cDNA was produced by extracting RNA and reverse transcribing it. The repertoire was sequenced with immunoSEQ multiplex PCR; TCRdb's copy has only in-frame clones and lacks some. The repertoire has 200,000 to 250,000 clones, roughly 57% of them found once; the top ten carry approximately 0.44%. From germline, CDR1 is SNHLY and CDR2 FYNNEI. V was cut by 3 bases and J by 0 bases, with 12 bases left in between. The CDR3 runs to 16 residues.

This chain joins TRBV2 and TRBJ2-4, with TRBD1 as a possible D gene (6 bases). The sequence was obtained from a human donor with alopecia areata. The material was CD4+ T cells sorted from blood, obtained at week 0. In DNA form, the CDR3 reads TGTGCCAGCAGTGAGGACAGAGCTTTAGCCAAAAACATTCAGTACTTC. The encoded protein is CASSEDRALAKNIQYF.